This TCR beta chain was sequenced for a study of blood T cell repertoires in COVID-19. The overall study: Donors in the United States, Italy and Spain gave samples during acute or convalescent COVID-19. PBMCs, B-cell-depleted T cells, or T cells were the source of the cDNA or gDNA that made up the material.

The germline CDR1 and CDR2 sequences are SGHRS and YFSETQ. This CDR3 is 15 amino acids long. Trimming cost V 9 bases and J 5 bases; bases outside gene matches: 12. This clone was observed once. TCRdb keeps only in-frame clones here, not all; method: immunoSEQ multiplex PCR. The data contain 60,000 to 80,000 clones, 80% to 90% of them singletons. Those enrolled, adults aged about 18 to 95 years, came from around 25 US areas. Cohorts were assigned according to the clinical history that participants reported. This receptor was identified in a woman in her 40s with acute COVID-19. This chain uses TRBV5-1 with TRBJ2-2; 8 bases fit TRBD2. Input material: PBMCs or T cells enriched from blood (not recorded which). CDR3: CATRKGLEGTGELFF. In DNA, the CDR3 is TGCGCCACCAGAAAGGGACTAGAGGGAACCGGGGAGCTGTTTTTT.